The rows below give T cell receptor beta chains drawn from one sample of a study of blood T cell repertoires in COVID-19. Method: immunoSEQ multiplex PCR; TCRdb's copy keeps in-frame clones and lacks some. The top ten clones hold 8% to 10% of a sample with about 68,000 clones, 89% of them seen once. Sequenced: peripheral blood. These receptors came from a man in his fifties with active COVID-19. Both conserved end residues are part of each CDR3. A D gene is named only where the DNA matches it firmly. Clone size is given for some rows only: seen once, a few or many times, or a class if the clone is expanded.

.	.	TRBV4-1	TRBJ2-2	CASSQEPSRFTGELFF	TGCGCCAGCAGCCAAGAACCTAGCCGTTTCACCGGGGAGCTGTTTTTT
TRBD1	.	TRBV5-8	TRBJ1-4	CASRRRGLATNEKLFF	TGTGCCAGCAGACGAAGGGGGCTTGCAACTAATGAAAAACTGTTTTTT
TRBD1	.	TRBV6-5	TRBJ1-1	CASSYRGQSAFF	TGTGCCAGCAGTTACAGGGGACAGTCGGCTTTCTTT
.	once	TRBV30	TRBJ2-5	CAWRGGGETQYF	TGTGCCTGGAGGGGAGGGGGAGAGACCCAGTACTTC
.	.	TRBV7-9	TRBJ1-2	CASSRGHNFNYGYTF	TGTGCCAGCAGCCGCGGACACAACTTCAACTATGGCTACACCTTC
.	.	TRBV12-3/TRBV12-4	TRBJ1-6	CASSLFQDSPLHF	TGTGCCAGCAGTTTATTTCAGGATTCACCCCTCCACTTT
TRBD2	.	TRBV5-4	TRBJ2-2	CAYRGGGGADGELFF	TGTGCCTACCGGGGTGGCGGGGGGGCTGACGGGGAGCTGTTTTTT
TRBD2	.	TRBV6-6	TRBJ2-3	CASSYMGTNPTDTQYF	TGTGCCAGCAGTTACATGGGGACTAATCCCACAGATACGCAGTATTTT
.	.	TRBV18	TRBJ2-1	CASSPLTGVNNEQFF	TGTGCCAGCTCACCACTGACCGGGGTCAACAATGAGCAGTTCTTC
TRBD1	.	TRBV29-1	TRBJ2-5	CSVTRQGARETQYF	TGCAGCGTTACTCGACAGGGAGCGAGGGAGACCCAGTACTTC
.	.	TRBV6-6	TRBJ1-1	CASSYPPGLRSTEAFF	TGTGCCAGCAGTTACCCCCCAGGCCTACGTAGCACTGAAGCTTTCTTT
TRBD2	.	TRBV10-2	TRBJ2-1	CASSSSAGGPLRNEQFF	TGCGCCAGCAGCTCCTCGGCGGGGGGGCCCCTTAGGAATGAGCAGTTCTTC
.	.	TRBV5-1	TRBJ2-7	CASSTQTLSSEQYF	TGCGCCAGCAGCACCCAGACCCTATCTAGTGAGCAGTACTTC
TRBD2	few	TRBV9	TRBJ2-1	CASSATLAGDTYNEQFF	TGTGCCAGCAGCGCCACACTAGCGGGGGACACCTACAATGAGCAGTTCTTC
TRBD1	once	TRBV3-1/TRBV3-2	TRBJ1-2	CASSQDQQGAQGYTF	TGTGCCAGCAGCCAAGACCAGCAGGGGGCACAGGGCTACACCTTC
TRBD1	.	TRBV5-5	TRBJ1-1	CASSLGQGWTEAFF	TGTGCCAGCAGCTTGGGACAGGGATGGACTGAAGCTTTCTTT
TRBD2	.	TRBV7-2	TRBJ2-7	CASSQYSGGYYEQYF	TGTGCCAGCAGCCAATATAGCGGGGGGTACTACGAGCAGTACTTC
.	.	TRBV7-9	TRBJ2-3	CASSFTGLPTDTQYF	TGTGCCAGCAGCTTCACTGGACTTCCCACAGATACGCAGTATTTT
TRBD1	.	TRBV19	TRBJ1-2	CASSPQGRGYTF	TGTGCCAGTAGTCCACAGGGGCGAGGCTACACCTTC
.	.	TRBV7-6	TRBJ2-1	CASSYPNVAGAQGHNEQFF	TGTGCCAGCAGCTACCCCAATGTGGCGGGGGCCCAGGGGCACAATGAGCAGTTCTTC
.	.	TRBV5-5	TRBJ1-4	CASSLRQATNEKLFF	TGTGCCAGCAGCTTGAGGCAGGCAACTAATGAAAAACTGTTTTTT
TRBD1	.	TRBV12-5	TRBJ2-3	CASGLDDRDTDTQYF	TGTGCTAGTGGTTTGGACGACAGGGACACAGATACGCAGTATTTT
.	.	TRBV14	TRBJ1-4	CASSQLVGVGPTNEKLFF	TGTGCCAGCAGCCAATTGGTTGGAGTGGGTCCAACTAATGAAAAACTGTTTTTT
TRBD2	.	TRBV27	TRBJ2-2	CASSDSWGGTGELFF	TGTGCCAGCAGCGACTCTTGGGGGGGCACCGGGGAGCTGTTTTTT
TRBD2	.	TRBV2	TRBJ2-1	CASSPGLAALSSYNEQFF	TGTGCCAGCAGTCCGGGACTAGCGGCCCTAAGCTCCTACAATGAGCAGTTCTTC
TRBD2	.	TRBV5-1	TRBJ2-3	CASSFSPSGTSSTDTQYF	TGCGCCAGCAGCTTCTCGCCTAGCGGGACTTCTAGCACAGATACGCAGTATTTT
.	.	TRBV3-1/TRBV3-2	TRBJ1-6	CASSPTRGKPDSNSPLHF	TGTGCCAGCAGCCCGACGCGGGGCAAACCTGACTCTAATTCACCCCTCCACTTT
.	.	TRBV4-1	TRBJ2-7	CASSQDQGFSYEQYF	TGCGCCAGCAGCCAAGATCAGGGGTTCTCCTACGAGCAGTACTTC
TRBD1	.	TRBV6-6	TRBJ1-3	CASSRGQGPFSGNTIYF	TGTGCCAGCAGTCGAGGACAGGGCCCTTTCTCTGGAAACACCATATATTTT
.	.	TRBV6-1	TRBJ2-3	CASSDTSLNTQYF	TGTGCCAGCAGTGATACTAGCCTCAATACGCAGTATTTT
.	.	TRBV5-1	TRBJ1-3	CASSLAAGSGNTIYF	TGCGCCAGCAGCTTGGCGGCGGGTTCTGGAAACACCATATATTTT
.	.	TRBV29-1	TRBJ2-7	CSVEDRGRTEQYF	TGCAGCGTTGAAGATCGGGGGAGAACCGAGCAGTACTTC
.	.	TRBV29-1	TRBJ2-3	CSQSPGQSQDTQYF	TGCAGCCAATCCCCAGGGCAGTCACAGGATACGCAGTATTTT